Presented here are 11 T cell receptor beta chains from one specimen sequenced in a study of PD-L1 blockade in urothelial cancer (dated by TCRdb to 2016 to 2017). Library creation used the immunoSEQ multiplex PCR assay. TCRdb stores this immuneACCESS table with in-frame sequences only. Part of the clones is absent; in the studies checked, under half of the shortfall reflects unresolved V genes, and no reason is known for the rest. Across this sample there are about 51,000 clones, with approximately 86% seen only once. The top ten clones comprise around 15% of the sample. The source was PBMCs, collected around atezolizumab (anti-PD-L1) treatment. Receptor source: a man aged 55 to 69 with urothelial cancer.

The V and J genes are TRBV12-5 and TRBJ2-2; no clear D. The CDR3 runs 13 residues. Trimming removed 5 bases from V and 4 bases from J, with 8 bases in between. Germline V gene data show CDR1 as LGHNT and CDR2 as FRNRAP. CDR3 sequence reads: CASGVEATGELFF. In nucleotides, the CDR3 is TGTGCTAGTGGTGTAGAAGCCACCGGGGAGCTGTTTTTT.

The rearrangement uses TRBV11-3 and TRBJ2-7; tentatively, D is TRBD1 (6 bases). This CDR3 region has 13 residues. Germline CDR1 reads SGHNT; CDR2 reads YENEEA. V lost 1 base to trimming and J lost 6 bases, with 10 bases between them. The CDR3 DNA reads TGTGCCAGCAGCTTAGGGAACAGGGTCGAGCAGTACTTC. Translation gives CASSLGNRVEQYF. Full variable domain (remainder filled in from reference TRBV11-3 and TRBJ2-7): EAGVVQSPRYKIIEKKQPVAFWCNPISGHNTLYWYLQNLGQGPELLIRYENEEAVDDSQLPKDRFSAERLKGVDSTLKIQPAELGDSAVYLCASSLGNRVEQYFGPGTRLTVT.

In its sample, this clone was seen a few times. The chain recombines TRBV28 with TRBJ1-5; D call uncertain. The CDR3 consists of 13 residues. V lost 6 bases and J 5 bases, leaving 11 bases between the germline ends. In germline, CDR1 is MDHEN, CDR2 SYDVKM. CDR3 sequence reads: CASRDGNYQPQHF. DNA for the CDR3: TGTGCCAGCAGGGACGGGAACTATCAGCCCCAGCATTTT.

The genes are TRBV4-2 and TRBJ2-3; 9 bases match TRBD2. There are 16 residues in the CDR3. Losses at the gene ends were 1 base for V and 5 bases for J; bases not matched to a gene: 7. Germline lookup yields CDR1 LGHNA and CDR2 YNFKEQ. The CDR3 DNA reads TGTGCCAGCAGCCAAGCACTAGCGGGTTGGGGAGATACGCAGTATTTT. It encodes CASSQALAGWGDTQYF.

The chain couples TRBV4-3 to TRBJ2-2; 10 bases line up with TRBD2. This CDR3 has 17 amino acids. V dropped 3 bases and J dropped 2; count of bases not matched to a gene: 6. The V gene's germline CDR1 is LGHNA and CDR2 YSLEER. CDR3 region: CASSQPSGSANTGELFF. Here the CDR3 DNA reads TGCGCCAGCAGCCAGCCTAGCGGGAGCGCTAACACCGGGGAGCTGTTTTTT.

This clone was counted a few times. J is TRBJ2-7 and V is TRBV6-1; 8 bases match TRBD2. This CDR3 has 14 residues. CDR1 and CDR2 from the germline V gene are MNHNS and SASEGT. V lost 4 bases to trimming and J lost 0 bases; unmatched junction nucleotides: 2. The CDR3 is CASSVSGTSYEQYF. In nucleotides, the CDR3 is TGTGCCAGCAGTGTTAGCGGGACCTCCTACGAGCAGTACTTC.

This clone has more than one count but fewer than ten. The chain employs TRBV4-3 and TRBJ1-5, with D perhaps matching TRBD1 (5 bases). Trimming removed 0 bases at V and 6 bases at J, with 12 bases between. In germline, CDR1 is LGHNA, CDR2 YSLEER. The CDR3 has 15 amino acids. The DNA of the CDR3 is TGCGCCAGCAGCCAAGATGGGGCGGTCGGTCAGCCCCAGCATTTT. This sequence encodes CASSQDGAVGQPQHF.

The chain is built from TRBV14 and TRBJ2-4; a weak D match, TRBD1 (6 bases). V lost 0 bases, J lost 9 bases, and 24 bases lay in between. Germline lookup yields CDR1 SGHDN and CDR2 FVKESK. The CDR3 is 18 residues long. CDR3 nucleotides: TGTGCCAGCAGCCAAGATAGGACAGATTTAGGGTCAAATTCCATTCAGTACTTC. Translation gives CASSQDRTDLGSNSIQYF.

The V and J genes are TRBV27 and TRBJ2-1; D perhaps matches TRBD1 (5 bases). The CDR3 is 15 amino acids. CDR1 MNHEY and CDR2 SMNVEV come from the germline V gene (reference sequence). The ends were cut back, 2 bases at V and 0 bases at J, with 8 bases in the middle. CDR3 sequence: CASSLARVSYNEQFF. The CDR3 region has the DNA TGTGCCAGCAGTTTAGCCAGGGTCTCCTACAATGAGCAGTTCTTC.

The CDR3 coding sequence is TGTGCCAGTAGTCTCTTCGGGACACCTCCTAATGAAAAACTGTTTTTT. Its protein product is CASSLFGTPPNEKLFF. The rearrangement links TRBV19 to TRBJ1-4; possible D gene TRBD1, 6 bases. Germline V gene sequence: CDR1 LNHDA, CDR2 SQIVND (reference sequence). V was clipped by 5 bases and J by 3 bases, with 16 bases between them. This CDR3 is 16 amino acids long.

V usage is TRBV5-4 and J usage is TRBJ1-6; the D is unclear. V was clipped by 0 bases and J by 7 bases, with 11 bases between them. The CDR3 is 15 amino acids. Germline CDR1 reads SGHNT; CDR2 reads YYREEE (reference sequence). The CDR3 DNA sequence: TGTGCCAGCAGCTTGGGGCGGTCGAGGAATTCACCCCTCCACTTT. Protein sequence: CASSLGRSRNSPLHF.